This T cell receptor (beta chain) was retrieved from a study of T-cell memory formation after mild COVID-19 (dated by TCRdb to the early 2020s). A note on the overall study: TCR sequence clusters from the two donors were largely donor specific. The cohort comprised two young, previously healthy adult volunteers, one female and one male. In a couple of donors, T-cell clones that expanded and contracted after mild COVID-19 were followed by sequencing TCRalpha and TCRbeta repertoires longitudinally. Study-wide findings and limitations: The study covered only a couple of mild cases, and larger cohorts including severe cases with pre-infection samples were considered necessary. Whether the second-wave clones peaking on day 37 were SARS-CoV-2 specific was not confirmed. The detection of some responding clones in pre-infection memory suggests that pre-existing cross-reactive memory T cells joined the SARS-CoV-2 response. Contracting CD4+ clones were found mainly in CM and EM memory subsets, while CD8+ clones were enriched in EMRA. Clones that contracted from day 15 to 85 showed balanced CD4/CD8 phenotypes, whereas a second wave of clones that expanded from day 15 to 37 leaned towards CD4+.

V lost 4 bases and J lost 4 bases, and the count of bases not matched to a germline gene is 9. CDR1 is given as LGHNA and CDR2 as YNFKEQ, both from the germline V gene. The CDR3 has 15 amino acids, counting the end cysteine and phenylalanine. Of all the DNA, just the CDR3 is kept, 45 bases in frame from base 1. Sequencing used an Illumina NovaSeq 6000. TCRalpha and TCRbeta cDNA libraries were built by 5'RACE with constant-segment primers, adding sample barcodes and unique molecular identifiers. Trizol reagent was used to extract RNA from every sample. The libraries were amplified in two PCR steps, and the second step added a second sample barcode and Illumina TruSeq adapters. Sequencing of the libraries was done on an Illumina NovaSeq, producing 2 x 150 bp paired-end reads. The source study handled its data this way. Demultiplexing of reads and collapsing into UMI-guided consensus sequences were performed with migec v1.2.7. Using mixcr v2.1.11, UMI consensuses were aligned to TRA and TRB V and J templates and then assembled into clonotypes. A clonotype was counted as expanded or contracted only if both edgeR and NoisET called the change significant, with noise models trained on biological replicates. For edgeR calls, the cutoffs were a false discovery rate-adjusted p below 0.01 and a log2 fold-change threshold of 1. As an exploratory analysis of dynamics, max-normalized trajectories of the 1000 most abundant clonotypes were examined with PCA combined with hierarchical clustering. Each responding clone was given a CD4 or CD8 phenotype based on the CD4+ and CD8+ repertoires, which had been sequenced separately. Starting from the raw public reads, TCRdb applied fastp trimming at Q25, assembled clones with MiXCR and retained in-frame beta chains. Merged by CDR3 protein, the rows form single entries marked with the most common genes and DNA. The authors' filters were not applied to this entry. Here the sample has nearly 350,000 distinct CDR3 sequences; 13% occur a single time. Together, the top ten hold about 22% of the sample.

Ficoll-Paque density gradient centrifugation was used to isolate PBMCs. This clonotype has more than one count but fewer than ten. What this receptor recognizes is not known. No much larger clonotype is one base removed from it; base qualities were not supplied. Rearrangement joined TRBV4-2 to TRBJ2-5; TRBD2 matches 7 bases in the middle. This receptor was identified in a man between 18 and 35 years old who had mild COVID-19 (a few samples of this study predate the infection). The sample titles of this study are shuffled in the database, so cell type and time point are left out; the donor was told from shared clones. The sequencing sample was made of PBMCs or a T cell subset sorted from them (not recorded which). The DNA sequence is as follows: TGTGCCAGCAGCCCATTAGCGGGCGGCGGAGAGACCCAGTACTTC. This gives the protein CASSPLAGGGETQYF.